This T cell receptor (beta chain) was recovered during a study of cytomegalovirus exposure and HLA in healthy donors (dated by TCRdb to about 2017). In the study overall: According to a later analysis, the 120 or so validation repertoires were produced on the same platform as the 700 or so repertoires of the first cohort. The study was designed to test whether signatures of past pathogen exposure could be identified by cataloging public T cell receptors. Besides the first cohort of hundreds of subjects, a separate validation cohort made up of over 100 different subjects was used. To predict cytomegalovirus infection status, the study brought together high-throughput TCR immunosequencing, statistical association of individual TCRs with disease status, and machine learning. The paper as a whole reports these results and caveats: While some public TCRs were present in many individuals, most TCR sequences turned up only very rarely across donors. The validation cohort had no HLA typing available for a later analysis, so co-occurrence within that cohort was assessed over all 120 or so repertoires. The authors suggested that the approach could potentially be extended to other disease states and immunological phenotypes. In both the original and validation cohorts, the classifier was reported to diagnose cytomegalovirus status with high specificity and sensitivity. In vitro tests confirmed that three of the cytomegalovirus-associated TCR beta chains recognize cytomegalovirus antigens. Of the cluster scores, 94% were above 0 in a later analysis, which found that TCRs clustered in the first cohort also tended to co-occur in the approximately 130 validation repertoires. A total of fewer than 200 TCR beta chains were listed by the study as associated with cytomegalovirus.

This clone occurred once. What antigen it recognizes has not been identified. Sequence at one end of the junction differs from germline and may be a read error. The germline V gene (reference sequence) specifies SSHAT as CDR1 and FNYEAQ as CDR2. The CDR3, cysteine through phenylalanine, is 18 amino acids long. Only CDR3 DNA is held: 54 bases, read in frame from base 1. The method behind the library was the immunoSEQ multiplex PCR assay. As for the original processing: A statistical classification framework was developed to diagnose cytomegalovirus status using the catalog of TCR beta chain sequences. Here the immuneACCESS table is served through TCRdb, limited to in-frame sequences with V and J called. Missing clones are a known gap in these copies; in checked studies unresolved V genes cover under half, and the rest lacks a known reason. That table supplies the V and J calls and clone size; D and trimming were determined from the DNA. Present in this sample are some 160,000 clones, around 89% of which were seen just once. The top ten clonotypes cover roughly 3% of the sample.

Separate from the roughly 700-subject first cohort, the validation cohort of 120 subjects was the group to which the donors belonged. Rearrangement joined TRBV7-7 to TRBJ1-5, and perhaps TRBD1 as D gene, on 6 matching bases. Source material: PBMCs. The source of this sequence is a man aged 18 to 29 in good health and CMV-seronegative. The DNA sequence reads TGTGCTAGCAGCCCTCAAACTCCGGGCAGGGGTAGCAATCAGCCCCAGCATTTT. Its protein is CASSPQTPGRGSNQPQHF.